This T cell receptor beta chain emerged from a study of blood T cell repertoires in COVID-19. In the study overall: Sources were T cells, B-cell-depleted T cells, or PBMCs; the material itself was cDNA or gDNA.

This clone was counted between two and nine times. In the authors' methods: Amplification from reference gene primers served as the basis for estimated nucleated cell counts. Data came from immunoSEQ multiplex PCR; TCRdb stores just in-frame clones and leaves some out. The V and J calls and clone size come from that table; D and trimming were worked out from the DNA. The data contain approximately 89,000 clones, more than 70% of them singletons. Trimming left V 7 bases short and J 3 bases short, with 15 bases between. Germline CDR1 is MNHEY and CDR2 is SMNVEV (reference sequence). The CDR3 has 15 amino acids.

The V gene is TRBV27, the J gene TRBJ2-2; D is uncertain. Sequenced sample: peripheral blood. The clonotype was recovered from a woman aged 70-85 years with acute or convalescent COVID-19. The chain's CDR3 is CASKKGARYTGELFF. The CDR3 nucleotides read TGTGCCAGCAAGAAAGGAGCTAGGTACACCGGGGAGCTGTTTTTT.